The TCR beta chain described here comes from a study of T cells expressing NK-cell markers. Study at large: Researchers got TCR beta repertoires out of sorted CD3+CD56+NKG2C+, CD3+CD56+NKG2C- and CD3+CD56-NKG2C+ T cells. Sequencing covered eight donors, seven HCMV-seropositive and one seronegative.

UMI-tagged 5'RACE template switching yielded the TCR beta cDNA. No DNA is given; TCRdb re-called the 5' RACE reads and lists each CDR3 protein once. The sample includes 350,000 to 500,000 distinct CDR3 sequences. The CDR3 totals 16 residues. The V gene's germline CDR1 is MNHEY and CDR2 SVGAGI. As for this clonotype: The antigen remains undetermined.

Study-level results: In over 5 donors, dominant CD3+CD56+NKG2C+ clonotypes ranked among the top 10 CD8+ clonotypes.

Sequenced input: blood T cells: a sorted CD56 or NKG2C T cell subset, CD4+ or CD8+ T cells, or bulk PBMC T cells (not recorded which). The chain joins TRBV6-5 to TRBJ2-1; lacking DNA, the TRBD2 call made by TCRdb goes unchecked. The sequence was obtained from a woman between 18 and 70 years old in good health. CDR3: CASSYEAAGGFYEQFF.